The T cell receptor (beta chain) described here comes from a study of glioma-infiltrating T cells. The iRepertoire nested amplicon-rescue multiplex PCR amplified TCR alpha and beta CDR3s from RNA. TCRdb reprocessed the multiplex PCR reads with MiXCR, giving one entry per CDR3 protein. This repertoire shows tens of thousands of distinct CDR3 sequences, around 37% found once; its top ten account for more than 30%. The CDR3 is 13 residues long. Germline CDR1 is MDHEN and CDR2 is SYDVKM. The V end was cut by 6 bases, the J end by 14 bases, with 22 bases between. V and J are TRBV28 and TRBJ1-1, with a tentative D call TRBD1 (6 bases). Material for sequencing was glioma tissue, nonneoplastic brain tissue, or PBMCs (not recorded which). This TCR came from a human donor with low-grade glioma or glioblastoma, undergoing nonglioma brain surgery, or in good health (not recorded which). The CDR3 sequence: CASSKDSTDTQFF. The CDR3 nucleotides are TGTGCCAGCAGCAAGGACAGCACAGATACGCAGTTCTTT.